The T cell receptor beta chain under discussion was sequenced for a study of cytomegalovirus exposure and HLA in healthy donors. Study summary: HLA-typed donors contributed 65 million to 95 million unique TCRs, which were held in an early data release. Findings and limits, study-wide: Roughly uniform sequencing depth across donors was assumed, possibly incorrectly.

The PCR contained 60 Vbeta and 13 Jbeta primers. Some clones are missing from TCRdb's copy, which holds only in-frame ones; the method was immunoSEQ multiplex PCR. Of fewer than 75,000 clones in the sample, about 81% were seen once. CDR1 is SGHRS, CDR2 YFSETQ, per germline. The V and J ends lost 4 bases and 3 bases respectively, with 19 bases between them. The CDR3 length is 16 residues. Concerning this clone itself: The antigen remains undetermined.

The TCR sequence derives from a man between 65 and 85 years old in good health and CMV-seronegative. Source material: PBMCs. This chain joins TRBV5-1 and TRBJ1-1; TRBD1 is a possible D gene (6 bases). CDR3 residues: CASSPLGGGLDTEAFF. The CDR3 DNA reads TGCGCCAGCAGCCCCCTTGGGGGGGGCCTCGACACTGAAGCTTTCTTT.